The clone carrying this TCR beta chain was seen a few times. The V end was cut by 0 bases, the J end by 0 bases, with 9 bases between. The germline CDR1 and CDR2 sequences are SGHDT and YYEEEE. The CDR3 is 16 amino acids. These data belong to a study of CD8+ T cells in alopecia areata. Overall study: Patients remained on tofacitinib for 6 to 18 months and then went 6 months without it.

Treatment here: oral pan-JAK inhibitor, 5-10 mg twice daily. Alopecia areata patients provided lesional scalp punch biopsies and peripheral blood. Extracted RNA was reverse transcribed, and the resulting cDNA served as sequencing template. Measured with immunoSEQ multiplex PCR; TCRdb has only the in-frame clones, and not every one. Among approximately 110,000 clones listed, around three fifths were seen once. Material: CD4+ T cells sorted from blood, obtained at week 24, from a patient treated with tofacitinib. The TCR originated in a human donor with alopecia areata. This chain uses TRBV5-6 with TRBJ2-2; D gene uncertain. The CDR3 loop reads CASSLGPSPNTGELFF. The CDR3 DNA is TGTGCCAGCAGCTTGGGGCCCAGCCCGAACACCGGGGAGCTGTTTTTT.